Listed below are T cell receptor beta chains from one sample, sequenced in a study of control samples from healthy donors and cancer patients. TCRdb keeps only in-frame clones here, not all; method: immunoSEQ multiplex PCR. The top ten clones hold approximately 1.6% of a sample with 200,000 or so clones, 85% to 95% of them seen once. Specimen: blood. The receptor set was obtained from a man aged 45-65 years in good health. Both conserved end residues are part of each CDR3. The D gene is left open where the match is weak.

CDR3 DNA: TGCAGCGTTGAAGATCTTGGGAGGGCAGCACAGTACTTC
CDR3 protein: CSVEDLGRAAQYF
D gene: TRBD2
CDR3 length: 13
V gene: TRBV29-1
J gene: TRBJ2-7

CDR3 DNA: TGTGCCAGCAGTCCGCGGGGGGGCCTGGGGCAGTTCTTC
CDR3 protein: CASSPRGGLGQFF
D gene: TRBD2
CDR3 length: 13
V gene: TRBV6-5
J gene: TRBJ2-1

CDR3 DNA: TGTGCCAGCTCTGAATTTTTGGACGCTAACTATGGCTACACCTTC
CDR3 protein: CASSEFLDANYGYTF
D gene: -
CDR3 length: 15
V gene: TRBV18
J gene: TRBJ1-2

CDR3 DNA: TGTGCCAGCAGCCCCTGGGCCACAGATACGCAGTATTTT
CDR3 protein: CASSPWATDTQYF
D gene: -
CDR3 length: 13
V gene: TRBV3-1/TRBV3-2
J gene: TRBJ2-3

CDR3 DNA: TGTGCCAGCACCTCGGTGCAGTATGGCTACACCTTC
CDR3 protein: CASTSVQYGYTF
D gene: -
CDR3 length: 12
V gene: TRBV28
J gene: TRBJ1-2

CDR3 DNA: TGTGCCAGCAGCCAATCGGGGAGTCCCTACGAGCAGTACTTC
CDR3 protein: CASSQSGSPYEQYF
D gene: -
CDR3 length: 14
V gene: TRBV9
J gene: TRBJ2-7

CDR3 DNA: TGTGCCAGCAGCTTGGCGACAGTTATGAACACTGAAGCTTTCTTT
CDR3 protein: CASSLATVMNTEAFF
D gene: -
CDR3 length: 15
V gene: TRBV5-4
J gene: TRBJ1-1

CDR3 DNA: TGTGCCAGCAGCCAAGTTTACAGGGCGGCTGACGAAGCTTTCTTT
CDR3 protein: CASSQVYRAADEAFF
D gene: -
CDR3 length: 15
V gene: TRBV3-1/TRBV3-2
J gene: TRBJ1-1

CDR3 DNA: TGTGCCAGCAGCCATGGGGAGTTTGGCTACACCTTC
CDR3 protein: CASSHGEFGYTF
D gene: -
CDR3 length: 12
V gene: TRBV7-8
J gene: TRBJ1-2

CDR3 DNA: TGTGCCACCAGCAGAGATAGAGCTGGAAACACCATATATTTT
CDR3 protein: CATSRDRAGNTIYF
D gene: -
CDR3 length: 14
V gene: TRBV15
J gene: TRBJ1-3

CDR3 DNA: TGTGCCAGCAGCCCAAGGACAGATACGCAGTATTTT
CDR3 protein: CASSPRTDTQYF
D gene: -
CDR3 length: 12
V gene: TRBV5-4
J gene: TRBJ2-3

CDR3 DNA: TGTGCCAGTAGCCCGACAGACGTAACTTCCTGGGGCTACACCTTC
CDR3 protein: CASSPTDVTSWGYTF
D gene: -
CDR3 length: 15
V gene: TRBV19
J gene: TRBJ1-2

CDR3 DNA: TGTGCCACCCACGGGACAGGGAACACTGAAGCTTTCTTT
CDR3 protein: CATHGTGNTEAFF
D gene: TRBD1
CDR3 length: 13
V gene: TRBV2
J gene: TRBJ1-1

CDR3 DNA: TGTGCCAGCGGGTCGGGGAATGAAAAACTGTTTTTT
CDR3 protein: CASGSGNEKLFF
D gene: -
CDR3 length: 12
V gene: TRBV28
J gene: TRBJ1-4

CDR3 DNA: TGTGCCAGCAGCTTGGGAGGGACAGGGGGCCCCCGGGGAAACACCATATATTTT
CDR3 protein: CASSLGGTGGPRGNTIYF
D gene: TRBD1
CDR3 length: 18
V gene: TRBV5-4
J gene: TRBJ1-3

CDR3 DNA: TGCGCCAGCAGCTTTGCAGAGACCCAGTACTTC
CDR3 protein: CASSFAETQYF
D gene: -
CDR3 length: 11
V gene: TRBV5-1
J gene: TRBJ2-5

CDR3 DNA: TGTGCCAGCTCTTCTTACAGGGAGAACACTGAAGCTTTCTTT
CDR3 protein: CASSSYRENTEAFF
D gene: -
CDR3 length: 14
V gene: TRBV18
J gene: TRBJ1-1

CDR3 DNA: TGTGCCAGCAGTTTATGGTCGATAGGCTACACCTTC
CDR3 protein: CASSLWSIGYTF
D gene: -
CDR3 length: 12
V gene: TRBV28
J gene: TRBJ1-2